The present TCR beta chain was sequenced within a study of OX40 agonist ivuxolimab in advanced cancers. Study-level background: Recorded diagnoses for dose-escalation patients were hepatocellular carcinoma, melanoma, renal cell or head and neck cancer. Earlier treatment with anti-PD-1, anti-PD-L1 or anti-CTLA-4 was permitted, and over 35% had received some. Partial responses were recorded for three patients, including one with hepatocellular carcinoma and two with cutaneous melanoma. Study-wide findings and caveats: Partial responders at 0.1-3.0 mg/kg showed near-lowest clonal expansion.

Notes on this clone: Its antigen remains unidentified.

Here immunoSEQ multiplex PCR was the method, and the copy in TCRdb shows in-frame clones only, minus some. In the table there are about 50,000 clones, 88% of which are singletons. CDR1 and CDR2 from the germline V gene are MGHRA and YSYEKL. CDR3 length equals 15 residues. V lost 1 base to trimming and J lost 4 bases, with 12 bases between them. The material sequenced was CD4+ or CD8+ T cells sorted from blood, taken in a trial of the OX40 agonist ivuxolimab. The sequence derives from an adult with an advanced solid tumor such as melanoma, head and neck, liver or kidney cancer. V usage is TRBV4-1 and J usage is TRBJ2-3; D unresolved. CDR3 bases: TGCGCCAGCAGCCAAGCCCTGGTTCTGGCAGATACGCAGTATTTT. It encodes CASSQALVLADTQYF.